The following is a TCR beta chain sequence with its context. Its target is unknown. These data originate in a study of cytotoxic CD8 clonotypes in ibrutinib-treated CLL. Overall study results and limits: Before falling back toward baseline at progression, clonality had risen at the time of ibrutinib response. Shared public clonotypes were rare, and on treatment they either got smaller or stayed the same. Age-matched healthy donor levels were exceeded by baseline clonality, which tracked circulating CD8+ T-cell counts.

Sequencing was performed with immunoSEQ multiplex PCR; in TCRdb, only in-frame clones are kept and a portion is missing. The table shows 140,000 to 150,000 clones, with 70% to 80% occurring only once. Germline V gives CDR1 SNHLY, CDR2 FYNNEI. Between the trimmed V and J ends, which lost 9 bases and 6 bases, there was a span of 7 bases. This CDR3 contains 10 residues. V gene TRBV2 combines with J gene TRBJ2-3; D gene uncertain. The source of this sequence is a human donor with chronic lymphocytic leukemia. Sequencing used PBMCs, obtained after 24 months of ibrutinib treatment. The CDR3 here is CARGRDTQYF. The CDR3 nucleotides are TGTGCCAGGGGTCGGGATACGCAGTATTTT.